Below are 10 T cell receptor beta chains sequenced from a single sample in a study of regulatory T cells in long-lasting Graves disease. Libraries of TCR beta came from iRepertoire HTBI primers plus Arm-PCR of CDR3 regions. Via MiXCR, TCRdb re-called the multiplex PCR reads, giving one row per CDR3 protein. Among 550,000 to 700,000 distinct CDR3 sequences listed, more than 15% were seen once. Time point of the sample: newly diagnosed GD, antithyroid drugs for less than 3 months. RNA extracted from PBMCs served as the sequencing template. These records were also assigned to another study, of T cells in Graves' hyperthyroidism and ophthalmopathy.

The specimen comprised peripheral blood mononuclear cells (PBMCs), sampled at new diagnosis, from a patient treated with antithyroid drugs. These receptors came from a man between 18 and 29 years old with Graves disease.

In this sample, this clonotype turned up a few times. The chain joins TRBV7-2 to TRBJ1-5; D perhaps matches TRBD1 (5 bases). The CDR3 extends over 16 amino acids. Germline CDR1 is SGHTA and CDR2 is FQGNSA. Trimming took off 2 bases at V and 10 bases at J, with 21 bases between the two ends. Written as DNA, the CDR3 is TGTGCCAGCAGCTTATTTGGAAAGGGCAGGGAGAGACCCCAGCATTTT. Protein sequence: CASSLFGKGRERPQHF.

This clonotype was seen at least ten times. The chain joins TRBV7-3 to TRBJ2-7; TRBD1 agrees at 7 bases. This CDR3 spans 14 amino acids. Germline CDR1 and CDR2: SGHTA and FQGTGA. V was clipped by 4 bases and J by 5 bases; unmatched bases: 8. CDR3 in amino acids: CASSSGQMGDEQYF. The CDR3 DNA follows: TGTGCCAGCAGCTCGGGACAGATGGGCGACGAGCAGTACTTC.

This chain connects TRBV29-1 to TRBJ1-2, with D unclear. The CDR3 length is 13 residues. Germline values: CDR1 SQVTM, CDR2 ANQGSEA. V gave up 2 bases and J gave up 1 base, with 8 bases separating them. The CDR3 reads CSVEFRLNYGYTF. DNA of the CDR3: TGCAGCGTTGAATTCCGCCTTAACTATGGCTACACCTTC.

V gene TRBV15 combines with J gene TRBJ1-4, with D uncertain. Germline-derived CDR1 and CDR2 are LNHNV and YYDKDF (reference sequence). The CDR3 is 16 residues long. The V end was cut by 0 bases, the J end by 0 bases, with 8 bases between. CDR3 DNA: TGTGCCACCAGCAGAGATGCCCCCTCAACTAATGAAAAACTGTTTTTT. Its protein product is CATSRDAPSTNEKLFF.

This clonotype has a handful of counts. The rearrangement uses TRBV7-3 and TRBJ1-4; D uncertain. V was trimmed by 0 bases and J by 0 bases, leaving 11 bases between them. The CDR3 has 17 amino acids. CDR1 and CDR2 (germline): SGHTA, FQGTGA. As DNA, the CDR3 is TGTGCCAGCAGCTTAACCGGACCAGGCTCAACTAATGAAAAACTGTTTTTT. It specifies CASSLTGPGSTNEKLFF. Drawing the rest from reference TRBV7-3 and TRBJ1-4, the complete variable domain is GAGVSQTPSNKVTEKGKYVELRCDPISGHTALYWYRQSLGQGPEFLIYFQGTGAADDSGLPNDRFFAVRPEGSVSTLKIQRTERGDSAVYLCASSLTGPGSTNEKLFFGSGTQLSVL.

This clonotype was detected once. This chain links TRBV5-1 with TRBJ1-2, with a weak D call TRBD1 (5 bases). Trimming removed 4 bases at V and 2 bases at J, with 12 bases between. This CDR3 spans 14 amino acids. Per the germline V gene, CDR1 is SGHRS and CDR2 is YFSETQ. CDR3 DNA sequence: TGCGCCAGCAGCCCCAAAGACAGAAACTATGGCTACACCTTC. Translation: CASSPKDRNYGYTF.

The chain is built from TRBV6-2 or TRBV6-3 and TRBJ1-1; no clear D gene. Per the germline V gene, CDR1 is MNHEY and CDR2 is SVGEGT. V was shortened by 6 bases and J by 1 base, with 18 bases between the two germline ends. CDR3 length: 16 amino acids. CDR3 coding DNA: TGTGCCAGCAGCCTCACCCTTTCCCGACAGAACACTGAAGCTTTCTTT. Protein: CASSLTLSRQNTEAFF.

This clonotype turned up a few times. The J gene is TRBJ2-2, the V gene TRBV11-2, with 8 bases fitting TRBD2. The CDR3 spans 16 residues. Germline CDR1 and CDR2: SGHAT and FQNNGV. The trim removed 1 base at V and 7 bases at J, leaving 8 bases unmatched. In nucleotides, the CDR3 is TGTGCCAGCAGCTTAGCGGGGAGCGGGAGTATCGGGGAGCTGTTTTTT. This gives the protein CASSLAGSGSIGELFF.

The chain joins TRBV6-5 to TRBJ2-3; no clear D. Per germline, CDR1 MNHEY and CDR2 SVGAGI. The CDR3 extends over 16 amino acids. The V and J ends lost 2 bases and 0 bases respectively, with 12 bases between them. In nucleotides, the CDR3 is TGTGCCAGCAGTTACATCTTTACGGGTAGCACAGATACGCAGTATTTT. Amino acids: CASSYIFTGSTDTQYF.

The chain links TRBV6-1 to TRBJ2-1; TRBD2 agrees at 9 bases. J gave up 0 bases and V 3 bases, and 9 bases lay outside the gene matches. CDR1 is MNHNS, CDR2 SASEGT, per germline. There are 18 residues in the CDR3. The CDR3: CASSEQPGLAGSYNEQFF. The CDR3 DNA sequence: TGTGCCAGCAGTGAGCAGCCGGGACTAGCAGGCTCCTACAATGAGCAGTTCTTC.